The rows below give T cell receptor beta chains drawn from one sample of a study of T cell responses to AZD1222 COVID-19 vaccine. Data came from immunoSEQ multiplex PCR; TCRdb stores just in-frame clones and leaves some out. The sample lists 160,000 or so clones; 94% were seen once. The sequenced sample was peripheral blood, obtained 28 days after the second AZD1222 dose. These TCRs come from an adult who received the AZD1222 COVID-19 vaccine. The CDR3 runs from the conserved cysteine through the conserved F or W. Fields, in order: J gene, clone size, V gene, D gene, CDR3 protein, CDR3 DNA. D genes are given only for firm matches. Clone size appears in some rows only: once, few, many, or a class for an expanded clone.

TRBJ1-1,NA,TRBV18,NA,CASSGSANTEAFF,TGTGCCAGCTCAGGTTCGGCGAACACTGAAGCTTTCTTT
TRBJ2-3,NA,TRBV5-6,NA,CASSLGQVFSTDTQYF,TGTGCCAGCAGCTTGGGACAGGTCTTTTCCACAGATACGCAGTATTTT
TRBJ1-1,NA,TRBV7-2,NA,CASSWGRPNTEAFF,TGTGCCAGCAGCTGGGGACGGCCGAACACTGAAGCTTTCTTT
TRBJ2-1,NA,TRBV11-2,TRBD2,CASSPSGREKNNEQFF,TGTGCCAGCAGCCCCTCGGGGCGGGAGAAGAACAATGAGCAGTTCTTC
TRBJ2-4,NA,TRBV6-2/TRBV6-3,NA,CASTPKGPLKNIQYF,TGTGCCAGCACCCCAAAGGGACCGCTCAAAAACATTCAGTACTTC
TRBJ2-1,once,TRBV6-9,NA,CASSYSGEGGNEQFF,TGTGCCAGCAGTTATTCAGGGGAAGGAGGGAATGAGCAGTTCTTC
TRBJ2-5,NA,TRBV27,NA,CASSLGEGEGETQYF,TGTGCCAGCAGTTTAGGGGAGGGGGAGGGAGAGACCCAGTACTTC
TRBJ2-7,NA,TRBV30,TRBD2,CAWSLGTSGDYEQYF,TGTGCCTGGAGCCTTGGGACTAGCGGGGACTACGAGCAGTACTTC
TRBJ2-3,NA,TRBV6-2/TRBV6-3,NA,CASSYLIGMGSTDTQYF,TGTGCCAGCAGTTACCTCATTGGAATGGGGAGCACAGATACGCAGTATTTT
TRBJ2-3,once,TRBV18,NA,CASSRPWGATDTQYF,TGTGCCAGCTCACGACCTTGGGGAGCCACAGATACGCAGTATTTT
TRBJ1-1,NA,TRBV5-3,TRBD1,CARSLRIRGRGEAFF,TGTGCCAGAAGCTTGAGGATCAGGGGGCGAGGTGAAGCTTTCTTT
TRBJ2-7,NA,TRBV7-6,NA,CASSSTPYEQYF,TGTGCCAGCAGCTCCACACCCTACGAGCAGTACTTC
TRBJ1-1,NA,TRBV6-2/TRBV6-3,NA,CASSYLLTVNTEAFF,TGTGCCAGCAGTTACCTCCTTACAGTGAACACTGAAGCTTTCTTT
TRBJ2-3,NA,TRBV3-1/TRBV3-2,TRBD1,CASSQTGGIDTQYF,TGTGCCAGCAGCCAAACAGGGGGCATAGATACGCAGTATTTT
TRBJ1-2,NA,TRBV4-3,NA,CASSQDPGGHGYTF,TGCGCCAGCAGCCAAGATCCTGGGGGCCATGGCTACACCTTC
TRBJ2-2,NA,TRBV4-3,TRBD2,CASSQDSGGITGELFF,TGCGCCAGCAGCCAAGATTCCGGGGGGATCACCGGGGAGCTGTTTTTT
TRBJ2-7,NA,TRBV10-2,TRBD2,CASTLVLAGTYEQYF,TGCGCCAGCACTCTCGTACTAGCGGGAACCTACGAGCAGTACTTC
TRBJ1-2,NA,TRBV7-2,TRBD1,CASSSQTGDYGYTF,TGTGCCAGCAGCTCACAGACAGGGGACTATGGCTACACCTTC
TRBJ2-1,NA,TRBV27,TRBD2,CASRTVGTSGEQFF,TGTGCCAGCAGAACAGTTGGGACTAGCGGGGAGCAGTTCTTC
TRBJ1-1,NA,TRBV27,TRBD1,CASSLHRDRPNTEAFF,TGTGCCAGCAGTCTCCACCGGGACAGACCTAACACTGAAGCTTTCTTT
TRBJ2-1,NA,TRBV24-1,NA,CATSDPTRNNEQFF,TGTGCCACCAGTGATCCAACTAGGAACAATGAGCAGTTCTTC
TRBJ2-3,NA,TRBV28,NA,CASSLSGQHTQYF,TGTGCCAGCAGTTTATCCGGGCAACATACGCAGTATTTT
TRBJ2-7,NA,TRBV28,TRBD1,CASSQTGTASYEQYF,TGTGCCAGCAGCCAAACCGGGACAGCATCCTACGAGCAGTACTTC
TRBJ2-1,NA,TRBV9,NA,CASSVAPRNEQFF,TGTGCCAGCAGCGTAGCCCCTCGCAATGAGCAGTTCTTC
TRBJ2-7,NA,TRBV5-5,TRBD1,CASSLVEGTGLYEQYF,TGTGCCAGCAGCTTGGTGGAGGGGACAGGGTTGTACGAGCAGTACTTC
TRBJ2-5,NA,TRBV7-9,TRBD1,CASSPGQGEETQYF,TGTGCCAGCAGCCCCGGACAGGGGGAGGAGACCCAGTACTTC
TRBJ1-3,NA,TRBV19,NA,CASIMSVGVDANTIYF,TGTGCCAGTATCATGAGTGTAGGAGTCGACGCCAACACCATATATTTT
TRBJ2-7,few,TRBV9,NA,CASSTAGLNEQYF,TGTGCCAGCAGCACCGCGGGACTCAACGAGCAGTACTTC
TRBJ1-2,NA,TRBV30,NA,CAWSVAGGVSYGYTF,TGTGCCTGGAGTGTCGCAGGAGGGGTGAGCTATGGCTACACCTTC
TRBJ2-2,NA,TRBV28,NA,CASSLWGSWGPNTGELFF,TGTGCCAGCAGTTTATGGGGGTCCTGGGGACCGAACACCGGGGAGCTGTTTTTT
TRBJ1-1,NA,TRBV12-3/TRBV12-4,TRBD1,CASIRQGGTEAFF,TGTGCCAGCATCCGGCAGGGGGGAACTGAAGCTTTCTTT
TRBJ2-2,NA,TRBV3-1/TRBV3-2,NA,CASSQEWRENTGELFF,TGTGCCAGCAGCCAAGAGTGGCGGGAGAACACCGGGGAGCTGTTTTTT
TRBJ2-3,NA,TRBV18,NA,CASSPTTTDTQYF,TGTGCCAGCTCACCGACTACCACAGATACGCAGTATTTT
TRBJ1-1,NA,TRBV19,TRBD1,CASSLQGLNTEAFF,TGTGCCAGTAGTTTACAGGGGTTAAACACTGAAGCTTTCTTT
TRBJ2-7,NA,TRBV5-8,NA,CASSEDRFYYEQYF,TGTGCCAGCAGCGAGGACAGATTCTACTACGAGCAGTACTTC
TRBJ2-7,NA,TRBV7-2,NA,CASSASYEQYF,TGTGCCAGCAGCGCGTCCTACGAGCAGTACTTC
TRBJ1-1,once,TRBV28,NA,CASSFGNTEAFF,TGTGCCAGCAGTTTCGGGAACACTGAAGCTTTCTTT
TRBJ1-1,NA,TRBV19,TRBD1,CASSILGTGAYTEAFF,TGTGCCAGTAGTATACTGGGGACAGGGGCGTACACTGAAGCTTTCTTT
TRBJ1-1,NA,TRBV15,NA,CATSPGDRYTEAFF,TGTGCCACCAGTCCGGGGGATCGTTACACTGAAGCTTTCTTT
TRBJ1-1,NA,TRBV3-1/TRBV3-2,NA,CASRVGNTEAFF,TGTGCCAGCAGGGTAGGGAACACTGAAGCTTTCTTT
TRBJ1-1,NA,TRBV7-9,NA,CASSFQGGGAFF,TGTGCCAGCAGCTTCCAGGGCGGGGGAGCTTTCTTT
TRBJ1-2,NA,TRBV7-5,NA,CARSLEYGSGATVSDGYTF,TGTGCCAGAAGCTTAGAATACGGTTCAGGGGCCACGGTTAGTGATGGCTACACCTTC
TRBJ2-7,few,TRBV4-2,TRBD2,CASSQEPWTSGRYEQYF,TGTGCCAGCAGCCAAGAGCCCTGGACTAGCGGGAGGTACGAGCAGTACTTC
TRBJ1-2,NA,TRBV27,NA,CASSFRGSGYTF,TGTGCCAGCAGTTTTCGGGGAAGCGGCTACACCTTC
TRBJ1-4,NA,TRBV10-3,NA,CAISESHIEKLFF,TGTGCCATCAGTGAGTCCCACATTGAAAAACTGTTTTTT
TRBJ1-1,NA,TRBV27,TRBD1,CASSLDRGRTEAFF,TGTGCCAGCAGTTTGGACAGGGGGCGAACTGAAGCTTTCTTT
TRBJ2-5,NA,TRBV18,NA,CASSPRTGAEGETQYF,TGTGCCAGCTCACCCCGAACAGGGGCGGAGGGAGAGACCCAGTACTTC
TRBJ2-3,NA,TRBV7-9,TRBD2,CASSSRAGSTDTQYF,TGTGCCAGCAGCTCCAGAGCGGGGAGCACAGATACGCAGTATTTT
TRBJ2-1,NA,TRBV7-2,NA,CASSLTGATYNEQFF,TGTGCCAGCAGCTTAACGGGAGCTACCTACAATGAGCAGTTCTTC
TRBJ2-3,NA,TRBV7-8,TRBD2,CASSLRLAGDTQYF,TGTGCCAGCAGCTTAAGACTAGCGGGAGATACGCAGTATTTT
TRBJ1-2,NA,TRBV10-2,TRBD1,CASNPGQGANYGYTF,TGCGCCAGCAATCCGGGACAGGGGGCTAACTATGGCTACACCTTC
TRBJ2-7,NA,TRBV24-1,NA,CATSDPGSGAYEQYF,TGTGCCACCAGTGACCCGGGCTCAGGGGCCTACGAGCAGTACTTC
TRBJ2-3,NA,TRBV28,TRBD2,CASSSPSSGDWGRTQYF,TGTGCCAGCAGTTCTCCCTCTAGCGGGGATTGGGGGCGAACGCAGTATTTT
TRBJ1-1,NA,TRBV6-5,NA,CASSYRDGNTEAFF,TGTGCCAGCAGTTACAGGGATGGAAACACTGAAGCTTTCTTT
TRBJ1-2,NA,TRBV30,NA,CAWSPGVGANYGYTF,TGTGCCTGGAGTCCCGGGGTGGGGGCAAACTATGGCTACACCTTC
TRBJ1-2,NA,TRBV2,NA,CASSETLDFANYGYTF,TGTGCCAGCAGTGAAACTCTCGACTTCGCTAACTATGGCTACACCTTC
TRBJ1-2,NA,TRBV7-2,NA,CASSFSGALGGYTF,TGTGCCAGCAGCTTCTCCGGGGCCTTGGGTGGCTACACCTTC